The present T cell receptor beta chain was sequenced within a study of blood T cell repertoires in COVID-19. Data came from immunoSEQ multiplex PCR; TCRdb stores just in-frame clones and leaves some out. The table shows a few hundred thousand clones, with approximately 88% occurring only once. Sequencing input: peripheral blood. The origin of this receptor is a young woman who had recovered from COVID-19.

The CDR3 DNA follows: TGTGCCACCAGCCCCACAGCGGTCTCCTACGAGCAGTACTTC. This translates into CATSPTAVSYEQYF. This chain connects TRBV15 to TRBJ2-7; a possible D gene is TRBD2 (5 bases). Germline V lookup: CDR1 LNHNV, CDR2 YYDKDF (reference sequence). The CDR3 contains 14 residues. The V end lost 5 bases, the J end lost 0 bases, and 11 bases lay between the germline ends.